This T cell receptor beta chain was found in a study of response to subunit inactivated influenza vaccine. TCRdb analysed the RT-PCR reads with MiXCR anew, one entry per CDR3 protein. Seen here are about 540,000 distinct CDR3 sequences, roughly 25% observed once, and the top ten hold 2.8%. V was clipped by 5 bases and J by 12 bases, with 23 bases between them. The CDR3 has 14 amino acids. This clonotype was detected many times. The sample was also reused in another study, on T cells expressing NK-cell markers. This second report adds: Production of TCR beta cDNA relied on 5'RACE template switching with UMIs. TCR beta repertoires came from sorted CD3+CD56+NKG2C+, CD3+CD56+NKG2C- and CD3+CD56-NKG2C+ T cells. HCMV seropositivity marked seven of the eight sequenced donors; one was seronegative.

This receptor was taken from a man aged 50 or older who received an inactivated influenza vaccine. This rearrangement joins TRBV12-3 or TRBV12-4 to TRBJ2-7; a weak D match, TRBD1 (6 bases). This sample comprised CD4+ T cells sorted from PBMCs, obtained roughly 13 days after vaccination. Here the CDR3 reads CASSQTGNNERLYF. The CDR3, as DNA: TGTGCCAGCAGTCAGACAGGAAACAACGAACGCTTGTACTTC.